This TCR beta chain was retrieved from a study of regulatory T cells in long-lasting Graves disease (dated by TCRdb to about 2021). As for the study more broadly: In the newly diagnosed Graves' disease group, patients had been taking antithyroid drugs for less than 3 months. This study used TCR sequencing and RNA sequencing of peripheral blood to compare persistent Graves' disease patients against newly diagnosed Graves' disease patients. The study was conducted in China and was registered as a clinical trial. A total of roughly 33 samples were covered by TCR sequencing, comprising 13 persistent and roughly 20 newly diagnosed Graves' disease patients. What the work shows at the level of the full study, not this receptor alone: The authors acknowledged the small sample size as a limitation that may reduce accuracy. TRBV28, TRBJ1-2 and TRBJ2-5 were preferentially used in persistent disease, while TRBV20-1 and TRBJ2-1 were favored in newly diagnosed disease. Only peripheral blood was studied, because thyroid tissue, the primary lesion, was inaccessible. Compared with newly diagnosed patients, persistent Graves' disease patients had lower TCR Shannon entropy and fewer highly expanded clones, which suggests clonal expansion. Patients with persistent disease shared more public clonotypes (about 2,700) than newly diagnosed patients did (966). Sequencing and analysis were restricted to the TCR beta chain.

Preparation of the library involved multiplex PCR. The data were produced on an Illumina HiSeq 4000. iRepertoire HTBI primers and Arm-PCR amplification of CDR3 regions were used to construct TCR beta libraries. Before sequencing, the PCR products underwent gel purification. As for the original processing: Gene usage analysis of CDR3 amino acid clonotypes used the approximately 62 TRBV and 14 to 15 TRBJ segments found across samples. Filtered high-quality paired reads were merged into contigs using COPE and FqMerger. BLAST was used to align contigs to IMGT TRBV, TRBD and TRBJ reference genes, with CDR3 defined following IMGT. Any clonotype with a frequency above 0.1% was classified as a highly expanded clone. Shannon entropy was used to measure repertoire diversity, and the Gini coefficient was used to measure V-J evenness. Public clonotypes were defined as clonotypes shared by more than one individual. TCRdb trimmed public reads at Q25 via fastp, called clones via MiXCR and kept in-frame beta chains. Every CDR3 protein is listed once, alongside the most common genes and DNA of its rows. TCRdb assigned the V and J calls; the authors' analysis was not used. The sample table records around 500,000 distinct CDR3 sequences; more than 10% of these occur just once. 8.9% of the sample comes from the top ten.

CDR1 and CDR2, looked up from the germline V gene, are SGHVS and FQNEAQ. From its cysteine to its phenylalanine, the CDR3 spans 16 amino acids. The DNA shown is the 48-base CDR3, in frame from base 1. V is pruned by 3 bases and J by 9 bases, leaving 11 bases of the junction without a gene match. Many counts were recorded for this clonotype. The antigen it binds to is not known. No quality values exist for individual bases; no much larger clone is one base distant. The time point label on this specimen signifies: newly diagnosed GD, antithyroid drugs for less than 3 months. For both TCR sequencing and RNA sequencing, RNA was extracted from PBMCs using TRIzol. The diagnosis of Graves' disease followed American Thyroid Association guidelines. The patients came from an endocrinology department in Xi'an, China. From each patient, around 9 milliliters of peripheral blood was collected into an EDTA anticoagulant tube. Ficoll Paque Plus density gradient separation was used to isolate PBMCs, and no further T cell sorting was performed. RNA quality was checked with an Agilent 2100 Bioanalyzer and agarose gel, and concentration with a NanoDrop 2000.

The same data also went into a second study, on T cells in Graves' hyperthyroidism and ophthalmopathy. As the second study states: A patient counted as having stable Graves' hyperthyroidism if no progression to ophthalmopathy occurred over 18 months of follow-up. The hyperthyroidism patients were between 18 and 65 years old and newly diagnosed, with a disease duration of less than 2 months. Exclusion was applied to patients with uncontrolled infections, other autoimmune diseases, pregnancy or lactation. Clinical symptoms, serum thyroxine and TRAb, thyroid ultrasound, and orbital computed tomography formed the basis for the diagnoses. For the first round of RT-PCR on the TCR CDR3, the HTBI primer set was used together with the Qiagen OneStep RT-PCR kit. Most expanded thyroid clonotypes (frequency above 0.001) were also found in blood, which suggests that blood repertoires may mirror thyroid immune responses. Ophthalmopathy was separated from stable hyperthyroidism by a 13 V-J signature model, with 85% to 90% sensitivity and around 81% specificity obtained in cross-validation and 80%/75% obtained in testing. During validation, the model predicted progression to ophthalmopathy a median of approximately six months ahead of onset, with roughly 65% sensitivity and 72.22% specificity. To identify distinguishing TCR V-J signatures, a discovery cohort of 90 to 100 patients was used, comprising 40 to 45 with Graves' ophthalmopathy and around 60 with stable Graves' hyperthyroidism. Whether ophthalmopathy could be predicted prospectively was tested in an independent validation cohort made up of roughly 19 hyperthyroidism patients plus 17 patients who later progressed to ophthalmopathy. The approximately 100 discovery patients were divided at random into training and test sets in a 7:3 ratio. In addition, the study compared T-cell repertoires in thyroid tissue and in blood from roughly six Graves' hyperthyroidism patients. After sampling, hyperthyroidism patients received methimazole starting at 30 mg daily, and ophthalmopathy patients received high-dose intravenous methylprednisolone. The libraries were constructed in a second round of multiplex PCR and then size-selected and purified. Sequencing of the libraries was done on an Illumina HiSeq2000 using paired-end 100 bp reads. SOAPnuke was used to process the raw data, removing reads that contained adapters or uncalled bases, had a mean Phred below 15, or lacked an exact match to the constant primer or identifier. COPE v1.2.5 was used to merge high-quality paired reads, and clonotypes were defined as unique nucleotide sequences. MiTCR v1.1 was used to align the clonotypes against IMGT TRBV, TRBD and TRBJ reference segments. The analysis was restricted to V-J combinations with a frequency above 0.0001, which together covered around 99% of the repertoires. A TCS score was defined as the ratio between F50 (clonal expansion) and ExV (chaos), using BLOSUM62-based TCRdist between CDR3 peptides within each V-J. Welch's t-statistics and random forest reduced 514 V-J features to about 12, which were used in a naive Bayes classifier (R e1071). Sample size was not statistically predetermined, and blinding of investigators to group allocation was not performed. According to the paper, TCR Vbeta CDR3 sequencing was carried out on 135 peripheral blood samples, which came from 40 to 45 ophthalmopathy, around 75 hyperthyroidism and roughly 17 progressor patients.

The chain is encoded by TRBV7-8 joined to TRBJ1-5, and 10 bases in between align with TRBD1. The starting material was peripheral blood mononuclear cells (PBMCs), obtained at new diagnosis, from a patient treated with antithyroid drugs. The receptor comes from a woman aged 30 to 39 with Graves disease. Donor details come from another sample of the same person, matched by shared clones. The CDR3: CASSLDRGRTMGPQHF. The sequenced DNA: TGTGCCAGCAGCTTGGACAGGGGGAGAACGATGGGGCCCCAGCATTTT.